This T cell receptor beta chain was obtained from a study of blood T cell repertoires in COVID-19. At the level of the study: Spain, Italy and the United States supplied samples that represented acute and convalescent COVID-19. T cells, B-cell-depleted T cells, or PBMCs provided the cDNA or gDNA that served as material.

Methods used by the authors: Cell counts per sample came from amplifying reference gene primers. Generated by immunoSEQ multiplex PCR, the TCRdb table keeps only in-frame clones and is missing some. D and trimming were read from the DNA, whereas the V and J calls and clone size are those reported in that table. Among 140,000 to 150,000 clones listed, 81% were seen once. This clone was recorded only once. Germline assignment: CDR1 MGHRA and CDR2 YSYEKL. The CDR3 is 16 amino acids. V trimming: 3 bases; J trimming: 1 base; junction bases outside the gene matches: 3. The chain uses TRBV4-1 and TRBJ2-6; 7 bases align to TRBD1. This clonotype was sampled from a human donor in a cohort sampled during active COVID-19. Sequenced input: peripheral blood. CDR3 sequence reads: CASSHPRGSGANVLTF. The CDR3 DNA sequence: TGCGCCAGCAGCCACCCCAGGGGGTCTGGGGCCAACGTCCTGACTTTC.